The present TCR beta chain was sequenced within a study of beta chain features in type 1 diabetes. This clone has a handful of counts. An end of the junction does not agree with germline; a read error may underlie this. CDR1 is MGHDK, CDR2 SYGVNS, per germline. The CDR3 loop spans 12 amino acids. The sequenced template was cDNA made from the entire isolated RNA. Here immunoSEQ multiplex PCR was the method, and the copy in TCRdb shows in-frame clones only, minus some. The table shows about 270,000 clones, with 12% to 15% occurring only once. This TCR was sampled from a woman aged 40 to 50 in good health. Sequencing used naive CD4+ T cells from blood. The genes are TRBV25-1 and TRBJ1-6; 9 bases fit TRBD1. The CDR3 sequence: CASSVQQGALLF. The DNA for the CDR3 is TGTGCCAGCAGTGTACAACAGGGGGCGCTTCTCTTT.